The clone carrying this T cell receptor (beta chain) was found once. CDR1 SGHAT and CDR2 FQDESV come from the germline V gene (reference sequence). The germline V and J ends were trimmed by 4 bases and 5 bases, with 9 bases remaining between them. This CDR3 region has 13 residues. This sample was included in a study of technical replicates of blood from several donors. Repertoires were generated with immunoSEQ multiplex PCR, while TCRdb's copy carries only in-frame clones and drops some. The sample lists tens of thousands of clones; roughly 94% were seen once. The sequencing sample was made of T cells isolated from PBMCs. This clonotype was sampled from a human donor in good health. This chain connects TRBV11-1 to TRBJ2-1, with D maybe TRBD2 (5 bases). The CDR3 DNA reads as TGTGCCAGCAGCTCAGCGGCTGACAATGAGCAGTTCTTC. It is translated as CASSSAADNEQFF.